One sample yielded the 30 T cell receptor beta chains listed below, sequenced in a study of T cell responses to AZD1222 COVID-19 vaccine (dated by TCRdb to the early 2020s). Library generation was performed with the immunoSEQ multiplex PCR assay. TCRdb holds this immuneACCESS table with in-frame rearrangements only. Some clones are missing; in checked studies, unresolved V genes explain under half, and the rest has no known cause. For this sample the table gives approximately 150,000 clones, of which approximately 92% were detected only once. The ten top clones hold 2% to 2.5% of the sample. Read against the paper, the sample's time point label means: baseline before first vaccination. Material: peripheral blood, obtained on day 0 of AZD1222 vaccination. The source of these receptors is an adult in good health.

This chain connects TRBV3-1 (or the pseudogene TRBV3-2) to TRBJ2-4; 7 positions agree with TRBD1. The CDR3 extends over 15 amino acids. The trim removed 2 bases at V and 0 bases at J, leaving 1 base unmatched. The germline gives CDR1 LGHDT, CDR2 YNNKEL (reference sequence). The CDR3 loop is CASSQQGVAKNIQYF. CDR3 sequence (DNA): TGTGCCAGCAGCCAACAGGGGGTAGCCAAAAACATTCAGTACTTC.

The gene calls are TRBV11-2 and TRBJ2-7; D gene uncertain. CDR1 and CDR2 from the germline V gene are SGHAT and FQNNGV. V was cut by 2 bases and J by 6 bases, with 5 bases left in between. The CDR3 totals 11 residues. The CDR3: CASSLFVEQYF. In nucleotides, the CDR3 is TGTGCCAGCAGCTTATTTGTCGAGCAGTACTTC.

The chain is built from TRBV6-6 and TRBJ2-7; D may match TRBD1 or TRBD2 (5 bases each). V gave up 5 bases and J gave up 2 bases, with 10 bases separating them. Germline lookup yields CDR1 MNHNY and CDR2 SVGAGI (reference sequence). The CDR3 length is 13 residues. The CDR3, as DNA: TGTGCCAGCAGTGGGGGACGAACCTACGAGCAGTACTTC. Amino acids: CASSGGRTYEQYF.

V and J are TRBV18 and TRBJ2-2; D is uncertain. Germline-derived CDR1 and CDR2 are KGHSH and LQKENI. V lost 2 bases and J lost 4, with 8 bases in between. This CDR3 spans 14 amino acids. For the CDR3, the DNA is TGTGCCAGCTCACCATACAGCCTCACCGGGGAGCTGTTTTTT. The encoded protein is CASSPYSLTGELFF.

V gene TRBV5-4 combines with J gene TRBJ2-7; D uncertain. The CDR3 extends over 15 amino acids. CDR1 and CDR2 from the germline V gene are SGHNT and YYREEE (reference sequence). V was pared by 2 bases and J by 4 bases, with 16 bases between. In DNA, the CDR3 is TGTGCCAGCAGCTTACTGGACCTCTCATCTTACGAGCAGTACTTC. Protein product: CASSLLDLSSYEQYF.

The CDR3 protein is CASSQAGRVTGELFF. The CDR3 DNA reads TGTGCCAGCAGCCAAGCGGGCAGGGTAACCGGGGAGCTGTTTTTT. The V gene is TRBV3-1 (or the pseudogene TRBV3-2), the J gene TRBJ2-2; weak D call: TRBD1 (5 bases). V dropped 1 base and J dropped 5 bases, with 11 bases sitting between them. Germline assignment: CDR1 LGHDT and CDR2 YNNKEL (reference sequence). The CDR3 is made up of 15 amino acids.

V is TRBV7-2 and J is TRBJ1-2; tentative D call: TRBD1 (6 bases). V was clipped by 6 bases and J by 8 bases, with 16 bases between them. This CDR3 contains 13 residues. The germline gives CDR1 SGHTA, CDR2 FQGNSA. CDR3 region: CASRRDTQRGYTF. CDR3 DNA sequence: TGTGCCAGCAGAAGGGACACCCAACGGGGCTACACCTTC.

The chain couples TRBV3-1 (or the pseudogene TRBV3-2) to TRBJ2-1; D is undetermined. CDR3 size: 12 residues. V lost 1 base to trimming and J lost 6 bases, with 4 bases between them. Germline V CDR1 and CDR2: LGHDT, YNNKEL (reference sequence). DNA for the CDR3: TGTGCCAGCAGCCAAGTTAGCAATGAGCAGTTCTTC. Its protein product is CASSQVSNEQFF.

The chain combines TRBV5-1 with TRBJ2-3; no definite D call. The length of the CDR3 is 9 residues. The V end lost 7 bases, the J end lost 8 bases, and 5 bases lay between the germline ends. Germline assignment: CDR1 SGHRS and CDR2 YFSETQ. The CDR3 sequence: CASLSTQYF. The CDR3 region has the DNA TGCGCCAGCTTGTCTACGCAGTATTTT.

This clone was found a few times. The chain combines TRBV7-9 with TRBJ1-1; D may be TRBD1 (5 bases). This CDR3 spans 16 amino acids. V dropped 4 bases and J dropped 4 bases, with 19 bases sitting between them. Germline assignment: CDR1 SEHNR and CDR2 FQNEAQ (reference sequence). The DNA for the CDR3 is TGTGCCAGCAGCTCTTTGTTGGGGGTCGGGAGCACTGAAGCTTTCTTT. Its protein is CASSSLLGVGSTEAFF.

The rearrangement uses TRBV24-1 and TRBJ2-2; no clear D gene. This CDR3 region has 18 residues. CDR1 KGHDR and CDR2 SFDVKD come from the germline V gene. With 2 bases removed from V and 1 base from J, the gap between germline ends came to 16 bases. The CDR3 loop reads CATSDSSLLPLNTGELFF. CDR3 bases: TGTGCCACCAGTGATTCCAGCCTACTACCCTTGAACACCGGGGAGCTGTTTTTT.

This chain links TRBV3-1 (or the pseudogene TRBV3-2) with TRBJ2-1; a possible D gene is TRBD2 (6 bases). This CDR3 spans 16 amino acids. From germline, CDR1 is LGHDT and CDR2 YNNKEL (reference sequence). V gave up 6 bases and J gave up 2 bases, with 17 bases separating them. The CDR3 sequence: CASSPFSRGTYNEQFF. The DNA of the CDR3 is TGTGCCAGCAGTCCCTTTTCGCGGGGTACCTACAATGAGCAGTTCTTC.

A single count supports this clone. The V gene is TRBV7-2, the J gene TRBJ2-1, with TRBD2 matching 7 bases. Germline CDR1 SGHTA, CDR2 FQGNSA. With V trimmed by 6 bases and J by 7 bases, 6 bases remained unmatched. The CDR3 totals 13 residues. CDR3 protein: CASRPGGGNEQFF. The CDR3 region has the DNA TGTGCCAGCAGGCCTGGCGGGGGAAATGAGCAGTTCTTC. The full variable domain, completed using reference TRBV7-2 and TRBJ2-1, is GAGVSQSPSNKVTEKGKDVELRCDPISGHTALYWYRQSLGQGLEFLIYFQGNSAPDKSGLPSDRFSAERTGGSVSTLTIQRTQQEDSAVYLCASRPGGGNEQFFGPGTRLTVL.

The V gene is TRBV29-1, the J gene TRBJ2-2; D remains ambiguous. This CDR3 is 14 amino acids long. Trimming took off 6 bases at V and 7 bases at J, with 18 bases between the two ends. Germline CDR1 is SQVTM and CDR2 is ANQGSEA. The CDR3 is CSVGLGNQYGELFF. The CDR3 region has the DNA TGCAGCGTGGGCCTGGGAAATCAATACGGGGAGCTGTTTTTT.

V is TRBV30 and J is TRBJ2-3, with a weak D call TRBD1 (7 bases). Per germline, CDR1 GTSNPN and CDR2 SVGIG (reference sequence). Between the trimmed V and J ends, which lost 4 bases and 2 bases, there was a span of 10 bases. The CDR3 runs to 13 residues. CDR3 nucleotides: TGTGCCTGGACAGGGGGGAACACAGATACGCAGTATTTT. Its translation: CAWTGGNTDTQYF.

The count of this clone is one. The chain links TRBV7-2 to TRBJ2-1, with D possibly TRBD2 on 6 matching bases. The CDR3 runs to 14 residues. Germline V gene sequence: CDR1 SGHTA, CDR2 FQGNSA. Trimming removed 5 bases from V and 7 bases from J, with 15 bases in between. CDR3: CASSLPGVWNEQFF. The CDR3 DNA sequence: TGTGCCAGCAGCCTTCCGGGGGTGTGGAATGAGCAGTTCTTC.

This clone appeared a single time. Other DNA sequences in the same sample also yield this CDR3. This chain links TRBV2 with TRBJ1-4; D ambiguous. The V gene's germline CDR1 is SNHLY and CDR2 FYNNEI. This CDR3 region has 12 residues. The V end was cut by 6 bases, the J end by 3 bases, with 5 bases between. This chain's CDR3 is CASRVSNEKLFF. Here the CDR3 DNA reads TGTGCCAGCAGGGTATCTAATGAAAAACTGTTTTTT.

V and J are TRBV6-6 and TRBJ2-5; 8 nucleotides match TRBD1. Germline-derived CDR1 and CDR2 are MNHNY and SVGAGI (reference sequence). V lost 4 bases, J lost 1 base, and 2 bases stayed unmatched. This CDR3 comprises 14 residues. The CDR3 DNA reads TGTGCCAGCAGTTTGCAGGGGGCCCAAGAGACCCAGTACTTC. Its protein product is CASSLQGAQETQYF.

This clone was counted once. J is TRBJ1-6 and V is TRBV5-1; possibly TRBD1 for D (6 bases). V lost 0 bases to trimming and J lost 9 bases, with 22 bases between them. Germline V gene data show CDR1 as SGHRS and CDR2 as YFSETQ. This CDR3 has 18 residues. The CDR3 sequence: CASSLALDGRGGSSPLHF. The CDR3 DNA reads as TGCGCCAGCAGCTTGGCTCTGGACGGGAGGGGGGGTTCTTCACCCCTCCACTTT.

The chain links TRBV2 to TRBJ2-1; 12 positions agree with TRBD2. Looked up from germline, CDR1 is SNHLY and CDR2 is FYNNEI. V shed 6 bases, J shed 2 bases, and the junction held 5 bases outside the gene matches. The CDR3 covers 16 residues. CDR3 region: CASRILAGGTYNEQFF. Here the CDR3 DNA reads TGTGCCAGCAGAATACTAGCGGGAGGCACCTACAATGAGCAGTTCTTC.

The CDR3 sequence: CASTTQFGLVDTDTQYF. CDR3 in DNA: TGTGCCAGCACCACGCAGTTTGGACTAGTGGACACAGATACGCAGTATTTT. The rearrangement joins TRBV28 to TRBJ2-3; TRBD2 agrees at 7 bases. The CDR3 runs to 17 residues. V trimming: 7 bases; J trimming: 2 bases; junction bases outside the gene matches: 15. The germline gives CDR1 MDHEN, CDR2 SYDVKM.

The V and J genes are TRBV3-1 (or the pseudogene TRBV3-2) and TRBJ2-7; 7 positions match TRBD1. The CDR3 extends over 15 amino acids. V trimming: 4 bases; J trimming: 5 bases; junction bases outside the gene matches: 11. Germline CDR1 and CDR2: LGHDT and YNNKEL (reference sequence). The CDR3 DNA is TGTGCCAGCAGCCTCGGAGACAGGGCCCTCGACGAGCAGTACTTC. Residues: CASSLGDRALDEQYF.

In this sample, this clone turned up once. V is TRBV6-5 and J is TRBJ2-7; 11 bases are shared with TRBD2. CDR1 and CDR2 (germline): MNHEY, SVGAGI. Trimming removed 7 bases from V and 3 bases from J; junction bases left unmatched: 5. The CDR3 loop spans 14 amino acids. The CDR3 DNA reads TGTGCCAGCACCATAGCGGGAGGGGTCTACGAGCAGTACTTC. This codes for CASTIAGGVYEQYF.

The V gene is TRBV18, the J gene TRBJ1-3, with D maybe TRBD1 (5 bases). V dropped 3 bases and J dropped 7 bases, with 13 bases sitting between them. CDR1 is KGHSH and CDR2 is LQKENI in the germline V gene. This CDR3 region has 14 residues. The CDR3 nucleotides are TGTGCCAGCTCACCGGTCGGGGGGAGGAACACCATATATTTT. Translation: CASSPVGGRNTIYF. The full variable domain, rest sourced from reference TRBV18 and TRBJ1-3, is NAGVMQNPRHLVRRRGQEARLRCSPMKGHSHVYWYRQLPEEGLKFMVYLQKENIIDESGMPKERFSAEFPKEGPSILRIQQVVRGDSAAYFCASSPVGGRNTIYFGEGSWLTVV.

The chain combines TRBV18 with TRBJ1-5, with D hard to call. The germline V and J ends were trimmed by 3 bases and 9 bases, with 9 bases remaining between them. The CDR3 has 12 residues. CDR1 and CDR2 from the germline V gene are KGHSH and LQKENI. CDR3 in amino acids: CASSPPDGPQHF. CDR3 DNA sequence: TGTGCCAGCTCACCCCCGGACGGGCCCCAGCATTTT.

Regarding this clone: Other nucleotide sequences from this sample produce the same CDR3. The rearrangement uses TRBV5-1 and TRBJ2-5; D not resolved. V was shortened by 0 bases and J by 5 bases, with 2 bases between the two germline ends. The germline CDR1 and CDR2 sequences are SGHRS and YFSETQ. The CDR3 extends over 11 amino acids. This CDR3 is CASSLEETQYF. The DNA for the CDR3 is TGCGCCAGCAGCTTGGAGGAGACCCAGTACTTC.

The rearrangement links TRBV27 to TRBJ2-5, with a tentative D call TRBD1 (8 bases). The CDR3 has 17 amino acids. Germline CDR1 MNHEY, CDR2 SMNVEV (reference sequence). Trimming removed 5 bases from V and 4 bases from J, with 23 bases in between. CDR3 residues: CASSPYYRGGAVETQYF. The CDR3 nucleotides read TGTGCCAGCAGTCCCTATTACAGGGGGGGGGCCGTAGAGACCCAGTACTTC.

This rearrangement joins TRBV7-6 to TRBJ2-7, with 7 bases lining up with TRBD1. Germline values: CDR1 SGHVS, CDR2 FNYEAQ. This CDR3 is built from 16 residues. The trim removed 1 base at V and 0 bases at J, leaving 6 bases unmatched. The DNA of the CDR3 is TGTGCCAGCAGCTTAGGGGTACAGGGGAGCTCCTACGAGCAGTACTTC. Its protein is CASSLGVQGSSYEQYF.

The chain uses TRBV18 and TRBJ2-5; D unclear. This CDR3 is built from 13 residues. Looked up from germline, CDR1 is KGHSH and CDR2 is LQKENI. The V end was cut by 0 bases, the J end by 5 bases, with 7 bases between. CDR3 coding DNA: TGTGCCAGCTCACCACCTTCGGCGGAGACCCAGTACTTC. Protein sequence: CASSPPSAETQYF.

The rearrangement links TRBV27 to TRBJ1-4; D may be TRBD1 (5 bases). Germline loops: CDR1 MNHEY, CDR2 SMNVEV (reference sequence). Trimming shortened V by 1 base and J by 6 bases, and 12 bases separated the two germline ends. There are 15 residues in the CDR3. In nucleotides, the CDR3 is TGTGCCAGCAGTTTATGGGGGACCGGGGATGAAAAACTGTTTTTT. Its protein is CASSLWGTGDEKLFF.